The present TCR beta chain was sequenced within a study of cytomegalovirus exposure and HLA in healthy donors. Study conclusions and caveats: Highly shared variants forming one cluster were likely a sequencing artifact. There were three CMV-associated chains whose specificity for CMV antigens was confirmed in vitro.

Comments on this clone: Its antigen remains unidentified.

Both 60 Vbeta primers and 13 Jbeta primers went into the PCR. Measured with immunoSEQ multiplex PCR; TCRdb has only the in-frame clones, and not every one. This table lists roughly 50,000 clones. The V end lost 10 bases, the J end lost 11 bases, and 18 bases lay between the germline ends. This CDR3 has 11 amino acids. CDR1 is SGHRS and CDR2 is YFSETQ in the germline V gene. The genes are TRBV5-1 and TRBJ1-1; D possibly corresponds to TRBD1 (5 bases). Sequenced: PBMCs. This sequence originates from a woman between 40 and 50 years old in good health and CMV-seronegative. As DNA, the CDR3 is TGCGCCCGCCCGGCCGGGGGGAAGGCTTTCTTT. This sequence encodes CARPAGGKAFF. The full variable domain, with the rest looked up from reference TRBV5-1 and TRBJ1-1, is KAGVTQTPRYLIKTRGQQVTLSCSPISGHRSVSWYQQTPGQGLQFLFEYFSETQRNKGNFPGRFSGRQFSNSRSEMNVSTLELGDSALYLCARPAGGKAFFGQGTRLTVV.